This T cell receptor beta chain was retrieved from a study of radiotherapy plus CTLA-4 blockade in lung cancer (dated by TCRdb to between 2017 and 2018). Study-wide context: Among enrolled patients, under 20% had an objective response and 25% to 35% reached disease control.

Libraries were made using the immunoSEQ multiplex PCR assay. Sourced from immuneACCESS, this table was stored by TCRdb with only in-frame sequences that have V and J called. A share of the clones is absent; for the studies checked, an unresolved V gene accounts for under half, and the remainder has no known explanation. For this sample the table gives some 110,000 clones, of which approximately 90% were detected only once. The ten top clones hold roughly 6.9% of the sample. The full study reports these points: After treatment with radiotherapy and ipilimumab, TCR clones that originated in tumors expanded in peripheral blood. Increased serum interferon-beta after radiation, together with early dynamic changes in blood T cell clones, were reported to be the strongest predictors of response.

CDR1 and CDR2 are read off the germline V gene as SGHAT and FQNNGV. Trimming leaves V shorter by 4 bases and J shorter by 8 bases, with the junction holding 5 bases beyond the gene matches. The CDR3 runs 14 amino acids, cysteine and phenylalanine included. This entry keeps only the CDR3 DNA: 42 bases, framed from base 1. The study tested focal radiation therapy combined with CTLA-4 blockade (ipilimumab) in patients with chemo-refractory metastatic non-small-cell lung cancer. As for this clone: This clone's antigen is unknown. No much larger clonotype is one base removed from it; base qualities were not supplied.

The TCR comes from a human donor with non-small cell lung cancer that progressed on radiotherapy plus ipilimumab. This sequence uses TRBV11-2 and TRBJ1-4; 9 bases in the middle match TRBD1. Sequences were derived from peripheral blood, sampled from a patient treated with radiotherapy plus ipilimumab. The DNA is TGTGCCAGCAGCTCGACAGGGGGGTCAGAAAAACTGTTTTTT. This yields the protein CASSSTGGSEKLFF. Beyond the CDR3, the reference TRBV11-2 and TRBJ1-4 genes provide the residues; the full variable domain reads: EAGVAQSPRYKIIEKRQSVAFWCNPISGHATLYWYQQILGQGPKLLIQFQNNGVVDDSQLPKDRFSAERLKGVDSTLKIQPAKLEDSAVYLCASSSTGGSEKLFFGSGTQLSVL.